Listed below are T cell receptor beta chains from one sample, sequenced in a study of blood T cell repertoires in COVID-19. Here immunoSEQ multiplex PCR was the method, and the copy in TCRdb shows in-frame clones only, minus some. The sample consists of 130,000 or so clones, around 80% of them appearing once. Sequenced sample: peripheral blood. These receptor sequences come from a man aged 45 to 65 with acute or convalescent COVID-19. Both conserved end residues are part of each CDR3. The D gene is left open where the match is weak. Clone size appears in some rows only: once, few, many, or a class for an expanded clone.

TRBV2,TRBJ2-3,-,-,TGTGCCAGCCGGCCAGGGCCCGGGCCTACAGATACGCAGTATTTT,CASRPGPGPTDTQYF
TRBV6-5,TRBJ1-2,few,-,TGTGCCAGCAGTCCCCTGACAGGTCGCCCTTTGGGCTACACCTTC,CASSPLTGRPLGYTF
TRBV2,TRBJ1-5,-,TRBD1,TGTGCCAGCAGGGGACAGGACTATCAGCCCCAGCATTTT,CASRGQDYQPQHF
TRBV12-5,TRBJ1-1,once,-,TGTGCTAGTGGTTTCAATGGGGCCGGTGAAGCTTTCTTT,CASGFNGAGEAFF
TRBV3-1/TRBV3-2,TRBJ2-5,-,-,TGTGCCAGCAGCACTCGCAGGGATCAAGAGACCCAGTACTTC,CASSTRRDQETQYF
TRBV9,TRBJ2-2,-,TRBD2,TGTGCCAGCAGCGTAGTGGCGGGGGGGTCTGAGGAGCTGTTTTTT,CASSVVAGGSEELFF
TRBV7-3,TRBJ2-2,few,TRBD1,TGTGCCAGCAGCCCCGGGACAGGGACCGGGGAGCTGTTTTTT,CASSPGTGTGELFF
TRBV2,TRBJ1-4,-,-,TGTGCCAGCAGTGAGGGCAGGAACGAAAAACTGTTTTTT,CASSEGRNEKLFF
TRBV3-1/TRBV3-2,TRBJ2-5,-,TRBD2,TGTGCCAGCAGCCAAGGACTAGCGGGGGCCCAAGAGACCCAGTACTTC,CASSQGLAGAQETQYF
TRBV9,TRBJ2-7,-,TRBD2,TGTGCCAGCAGCGTAGCTCCCGGGGGGGACTACGAGCAGTACTTC,CASSVAPGGDYEQYF
TRBV5-1,TRBJ2-1,-,TRBD2,TGCGCCAGCAGCTCTGGACTAGCGGGGATGGGGTGGAATGAGCAGTTCTTC,CASSSGLAGMGWNEQFF
TRBV19,TRBJ1-6,-,-,TGTGCCAGTAAGGAGGGGGGGATGGATCGTTCACCCCTCCACTTT,CASKEGGMDRSPLHF
TRBV28,TRBJ1-2,-,-,TGTGCCAGCAGTTTGAGCGCCTATGGCTACACCTTC,CASSLSAYGYTF
TRBV5-1,TRBJ1-2,-,-,TGCGCCAGCAGCTTTAGCGACTTAACCCGAGAGGGCTACACCTTC,CASSFSDLTREGYTF
TRBV19,TRBJ1-2,few,-,TGTGCCAGTAGGCAGGACAGTCCTAACTATGGCTACACCTTC,CASRQDSPNYGYTF
TRBV28,TRBJ1-2,-,-,TGTGCCAGCAGTTTTCCCCGGGGGGACTATGGCTACACCTTC,CASSFPRGDYGYTF
TRBV28,TRBJ1-1,-,-,TGTGCCAGCAGTCACCAATCAGGGATTACTGAAGCTTTCTTT,CASSHQSGITEAFF
TRBV19,TRBJ2-5,-,-,TGTGCCAGTAGTATAAGGGGAGAGACCCAGTACTTC,CASSIRGETQYF
TRBV19,TRBJ2-2,once,-,TGTGCCAGTAGTAGGAGCGGCACCGGGGAGCTGTTTTTT,CASSRSGTGELFF
TRBV24-1,TRBJ2-1,-,-,TGTGCCACCAGTGATTCTGCCAGGGATGAGCAGTTCTTC,CATSDSARDEQFF
TRBV3-1/TRBV3-2,TRBJ2-1,-,-,TGTGCCAGCAGCCATGCCTTAGGGGGAAACTGGAATGAGCAGTTCTTC,CASSHALGGNWNEQFF
TRBV5-8,TRBJ1-1,-,TRBD1,TGTGCCAGCAGCCGACAGGGGAAGAACACTGAAGCTTTCTTT,CASSRQGKNTEAFF
TRBV11-2,TRBJ1-2,-,-,TGTGCCAGCAGCTCCTTAGCTGGATCCGGTGGCTACACCTTC,CASSSLAGSGGYTF
TRBV5-1,TRBJ2-5,-,TRBD2,TGCGCCAGCAGCTTGGGCGGGGGGATGGCGGAGACCCAGTACTTC,CASSLGGGMAETQYF
TRBV21-1,TRBJ2-3,-,-,TGTGCCAGCAGCAAACACGACAGGGGTCTCACAGATACGCAGTATTTT,CASSKHDRGLTDTQYF
TRBV5-6,TRBJ1-5,-,-,TGTGCCAGCAGCTTGGCTGCGGGTCCGAGCAATCAGCCCCAGCATTTT,CASSLAAGPSNQPQHF
TRBV20-1,TRBJ1-5,-,-,TGCAGTGCTAGTTTGGGAGGGGATCAGCCCCAGCATTTT,CSASLGGDQPQHF
TRBV2,TRBJ2-2,-,-,TGTGCCAGCAGTTACAGGGCCGACGGGGAGCTGTTTTTT,CASSYRADGELFF
TRBV5-1,TRBJ1-1,-,-,TGCGCCAGCAGCTTGGAGGGGCCGAAACGGACTGAAGCTTTCTTT,CASSLEGPKRTEAFF
TRBV18,TRBJ2-1,-,TRBD1,TGTGCCAGCTCCGGACAGGGAAAAGTCAATGAGCAGTTCTTC,CASSGQGKVNEQFF
TRBV13,TRBJ2-4,-,-,TGTGCCAGCAGCTCCAGGGAGGCGGCCAAAAACATTCAGTACTTC,CASSSREAAKNIQYF
TRBV9,TRBJ1-2,once,TRBD1,TGTGCCAGCAGTCCCGGGACAGGGGGCTATGGCTACACCTTC,CASSPGTGGYGYTF
TRBV5-6,TRBJ1-2,few,TRBD1,TGTGCCAGCAGCCCCACAGGGGCCTACTATGGCTACACCTTC,CASSPTGAYYGYTF
TRBV7-8,TRBJ2-7,-,-,TGTGCCAGCAGCTTAGCCATTAGCTACGAGCAGTACTTC,CASSLAISYEQYF
TRBV12-5,TRBJ2-6,-,TRBD1,TGTGCTAGCGGGACAGCTGGGGCCAACGTCCTGACTTTC,CASGTAGANVLTF
TRBV12-5,TRBJ1-5,-,TRBD1,TGTGCTAGTGGTTTACAGACCGGGACAGGGCACGGCAATCAGCCCCAGCATTTT,CASGLQTGTGHGNQPQHF
TRBV6-5,TRBJ2-1,-,TRBD2,TGTGCCAGCAGTTGGCGGGGGGGCCCCTACAATGAGCAGTTCTTC,CASSWRGGPYNEQFF
TRBV29-1,TRBJ1-4,once,-,TGCAGCGTTGGGGGGGGGAATGAAAAACTGTTTTTT,CSVGGGNEKLFF
TRBV5-5,TRBJ2-7,once,TRBD1,TGTGCCAGCAGATCACAGGGGGCTAACGAGCAGTACTTC,CASRSQGANEQYF
TRBV27,TRBJ2-5,once,TRBD1,TGTGCCAGCAGTTTCCCCCCTGGGACAGGGGGCCCAGAGACCCAGTACTTC,CASSFPPGTGGPETQYF
TRBV18,TRBJ1-5,-,-,TGTGCCAGCTCACCATTGGGAGGGGATCAGCCCCAGCATTTT,CASSPLGGDQPQHF
TRBV19,TRBJ2-1,-,TRBD2,TGTGCCAGTAGTATCAGCGGGGTTGGCAATGAGCAGTTCTTC,CASSISGVGNEQFF
TRBV19,TRBJ1-4,-,TRBD1,TGTGCCAGTAGTCCCCGTTGGACAGGGAGAGAAAAACTGTTTTTT,CASSPRWTGREKLFF
TRBV5-6,TRBJ1-5,once,TRBD1,TGTGCCAGCAGCATATCCGGGACAGGGTCCACGGGTCAGCCCCAGCATTTT,CASSISGTGSTGQPQHF
TRBV18,TRBJ2-5,-,TRBD2,TGTGCCAGCTCACCCGGACTAGTCCAAGAGACCCAGTACTTC,CASSPGLVQETQYF
TRBV15,TRBJ1-2,few,-,TGTGCCACCAGCAGAGATCGACAGGATTCTAACTATGGCTACACCTTC,CATSRDRQDSNYGYTF
TRBV27,TRBJ1-2,-,TRBD1,TGTGCCAGCAGTTTTACGACAGGGGGTCATGGCTACACCTTC,CASSFTTGGHGYTF
TRBV3-1/TRBV3-2,TRBJ2-3,-,-,TGTGCCAGCAGCCAAGATCGGATGGCGGGGGCCCGATACACGCAGTATTTT,CASSQDRMAGARYTQYF
TRBV11-2,TRBJ1-6,-,TRBD1,TGTGCCAGCAGCTTCTTCAGAGGGGGCTTTAATTCACCCCTCCACTTT,CASSFFRGGFNSPLHF
TRBV7-2,TRBJ1-2,-,-,TGTGCCAGCAGCTTGCACACAGGGTTGGACACCTTC,CASSLHTGLDTF
TRBV18,TRBJ2-5,-,TRBD1,TGTGCCAGCTCACCCTTCCGGGACAGGGCAGAGACCCAGTACTTC,CASSPFRDRAETQYF
TRBV29-1,TRBJ1-2,-,TRBD1,TGCAGCGTGGAAGGGACGGGACAGGGAGGTGGCTACACCTTC,CSVEGTGQGGGYTF
TRBV11-2,TRBJ1-3,-,-,TGTGCCAGCAACCCGGCAGGGGCTACTGGAAACACCATATATTTT,CASNPAGATGNTIYF
TRBV28,TRBJ1-5,-,-,TGTGCCAGCAGTTCCCTTATCGACAGGACGACCGGCAATCAGCCCCAGCATTTT,CASSSLIDRTTGNQPQHF
TRBV28,TRBJ1-1,once,TRBD1,TGTGCCAGCAGTAGCCCACCATATCCGGGACAGACGAACACTGAAGCTTTCTTT,CASSSPPYPGQTNTEAFF
TRBV5-1,TRBJ1-2,-,TRBD1,TGCGCCAGCAGCCCACCCAATGACAGGGGCCACTATGGCTACACCTTC,CASSPPNDRGHYGYTF
TRBV29-1,TRBJ1-2,few,-,TGCAGCGTTTCTGGGGGGGGAGACTATGGCTACACCTTC,CSVSGGGDYGYTF